These T cell receptor beta chains were read from a single sample in a study of blood T cell repertoires in COVID-19. Sequencing was performed with immunoSEQ multiplex PCR; in TCRdb, only in-frame clones are kept and a portion is missing. The table lists approximately 160,000 clones, approximately 88% of them singletons. Sequenced: peripheral blood. Receptors were obtained from a woman aged 80 or over with active or convalescent COVID-19. Both conserved end residues are part of each CDR3. A D gene is named only where the DNA matches it firmly. Size is stated for part of the rows, as once, few or many counts, or as a class when the clone is expanded.

>TRBJ1-5|TRBV7-9|.|once|17
TGTGCCAGCAGCTCCTCGGGTCAGGGGTATAGCAATCAGCCCCAGCATTTT
CASSSSGQGYSNQPQHF
>TRBJ2-5|TRBV7-2|TRBD2|.|13
TGTGCCAGCAGCTGGGGAGGGCAAGAGACCCAGTACTTC
CASSWGGQETQYF
>TRBJ1-2|TRBV28|.|once|12
TGTGCCAGCCTCGCGGTGGGTGAGGGCTACACCTTC
CASLAVGEGYTF
>TRBJ2-7|TRBV5-1|TRBD1|.|15
TGCGCCAGCAGCTTGGGAGGGACAGGGGCCTTGGAGCAGTACTTC
CASSLGGTGALEQYF
>TRBJ2-7|TRBV7-6|.|.|15
TGTGCCAGCAGCTTAGGGGAGGGGGATCTGAACGAGCAGTACTTC
CASSLGEGDLNEQYF
>TRBJ2-2|TRBV6-2/TRBV6-3|TRBD1|.|13
TGTGCCAGCAGCCTACAGGGGTTCGGGGAGCTGTTTTTT
CASSLQGFGELFF
>TRBJ1-4|TRBV29-1|.|.|18
TGCAGCGTTGCCCTTTACCTGGGGCCTAACAGGAATGTTGAAAAACTGTTTTTT
CSVALYLGPNRNVEKLFF
>TRBJ1-4|TRBV6-5|TRBD1|.|15
TGTGCCAGCAGTTACGTGATGGACAGGGAAGAAAAACTGTTTTTT
CASSYVMDREEKLFF
>TRBJ1-2|TRBV30|.|.|13
TGTGCCTGGAGTGTGGAGACGGCCTATGGCTACACCTTC
CAWSVETAYGYTF
>TRBJ1-2|TRBV19|TRBD1|.|14
TGTGCCAGTAGGAGGGACAGGGCACAATATGGCTACACCTTC
CASRRDRAQYGYTF
>TRBJ2-2|TRBV5-5|TRBD1|once|15
TGTGCCAGCAGCGGGACAGAATCGAACACCGGGGAGCTGTTTTTT
CASSGTESNTGELFF
>TRBJ1-1|TRBV19|.|.|13
TGTGCCAGTAGTCTGGACAGATGGACTGAAGCTTTCTTT
CASSLDRWTEAFF
>TRBJ2-1|TRBV25-1|TRBD1|few|17
TGTGCCAGCAGTGAATTTTGGGACAGGGGGAATAACAATGAGCAGTTCTTC
CASSEFWDRGNNNEQFF
>TRBJ1-1|TRBV7-2|.|.|14
TGTGCCAGCACCTCGACGGGGGAAGGGACTGAAGCTTTCTTT
CASTSTGEGTEAFF
>TRBJ1-3|TRBV3-1/TRBV3-2|.|.|16
TGTGCCAGCAGCCTAAGGACAGCCTACTCTGGAAACACCATATATTTT
CASSLRTAYSGNTIYF
>TRBJ1-6|TRBV6-4|.|.|14
TGTGCCAGCAAGTCAGGAACGGATAATTCACCCCTCCACTTT
CASKSGTDNSPLHF
>TRBJ1-2|TRBV3-1/TRBV3-2|TRBD1|.|15
TGTGCCAGCAGCCAGTGGACAGGGGCTAACTATGGCTACACCTTC
CASSQWTGANYGYTF
>TRBJ1-3|TRBV6-6|.|.|16
TGTGCCAGCAGTTACGAACAGACCTCCTCTGGAAACACCATATATTTT
CASSYEQTSSGNTIYF
>TRBJ1-5|TRBV27|.|.|15
TGTGCCAGCAGTTTAGCGGGAGCGAGCAATCAGCCCCAGCATTTT
CASSLAGASNQPQHF
>TRBJ1-1|TRBV18|TRBD1|.|13
TGTGCCGGAGGACAGGGGTCGAACACTGAAGCTTTCTTT
CAGGQGSNTEAFF
>TRBJ1-2|TRBV5-1|.|.|15
TGCGCCAGCAGCTTGCGGGACAACAGCCTCTATGGCTACACCTTC
CASSLRDNSLYGYTF
>TRBJ1-1|TRBV5-1|TRBD1|.|15
TGCGCCAGCAGCGCGGGACAGTCCATGAACACTGAAGCTTTCTTT
CASSAGQSMNTEAFF